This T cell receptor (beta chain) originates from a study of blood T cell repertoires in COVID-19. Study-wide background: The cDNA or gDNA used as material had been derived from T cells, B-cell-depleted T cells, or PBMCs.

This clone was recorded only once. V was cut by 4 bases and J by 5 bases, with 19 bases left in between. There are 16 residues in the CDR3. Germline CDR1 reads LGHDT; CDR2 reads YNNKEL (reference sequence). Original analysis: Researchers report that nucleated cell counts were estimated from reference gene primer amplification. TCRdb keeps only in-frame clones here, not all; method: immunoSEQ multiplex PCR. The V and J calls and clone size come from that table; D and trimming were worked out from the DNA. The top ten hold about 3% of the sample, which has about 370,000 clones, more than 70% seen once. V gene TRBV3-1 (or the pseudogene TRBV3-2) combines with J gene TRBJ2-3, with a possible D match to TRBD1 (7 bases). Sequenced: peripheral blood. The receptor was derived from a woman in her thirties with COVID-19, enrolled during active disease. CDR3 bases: TGTGCCAGCAGCCGCCTGGCCAGGGGGGTAGTAGATACGCAGTATTTT. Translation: CASSRLARGVVDTQYF.